This entry features one T cell receptor beta chain sequence. Its target is not known. Germline lookup yields CDR1 MDHEN and CDR2 SYDVKM. V was shortened by 3 bases and J by 4 bases, with 7 bases between the two germline ends. The CDR3 loop spans 13 amino acids. This sample is part of a study of cytomegalovirus exposure and HLA in healthy donors. Study-level results: A prior analysis recorded that most TCR beta V segments were productive about 87% or about 30% of the time. Later analysis associated a missense DCLRE1C variant with TCR beta V- and J-gene trimming. Common viral pathogens were later found to be apparently linked to several of the most significant clusters. Reportedly, diagnosis of cytomegalovirus status by the classifier showed high specificity and sensitivity.

A multiplex PCR was run with 60 Vbeta primers and 13 Jbeta primers. The protocol was immunoSEQ multiplex PCR, while the TCRdb copy is restricted to in-frame clones and leaves out a portion. The sample consists of some 120,000 clones, under 85% of them appearing once. The sequencing input was PBMCs. The V and J genes are TRBV28 and TRBJ1-5; the D is unclear. This TCR derives from a woman between 18 and 30 years old in good health and CMV-seronegative. CDR3 sequence (DNA): TGTGCCAGCAGTTTCGGTACGAATCAGCCCCAGCATTTT. It is translated as CASSFGTNQPQHF.